Detailed here is one T cell receptor beta chain. Its antigen remains undetermined. It has no much larger one-base neighbor in the sample; base qualities were not kept. TRB sequencing used genomic DNA with the immunoSEQ assay at survey resolution or the hsTCRB kit. The authors' analysis ran thus. The immunoSEQ software handled initial read processing, and the LymphoSeq R package was used for repertoire analyses. Clonality was calculated as 1 minus normalized Shannon entropy, and the Gini coefficient was also calculated for each TRB dataset. Phenotypes of unsorted samples were inferred by mapping TRB sequences from sorted subsets of the recipient or donor onto the same recipient's unsorted samples. TCRdb limited this immuneACCESS table to in-frame rearrangements with V and J called. A share of clones is missing; checked studies link under half to unresolved V genes, and the rest is unexplained. V and J calls and clone size are as listed in that table; D and trimming were resolved from the DNA. The sample has about 40,000 clones on record, 90% of them singletons. Under 3% of the sample is in the top ten clones.

This entry belongs to a study of T cells after posttransplantation cyclophosphamide (dated by TCRdb to about 2016). About the full investigation: T cell repertoire reconstitution was tracked by TRB sequencing after myeloablative bone marrow transplantation in which posttransplantation cyclophosphamide was used as GVHD prophylaxis. In 3 patients, TRB sequencing was also performed on up to about 3 more blood samples taken 2 to 5.2 years after transplant, and in a handful of patients, pretransplant blood was also TRB-sequenced. Blood from all 35 or so PTCy patients with 1-year posttransplant specimens was subjected to TRB sequencing. Because TRA and TRB clonality correlated tightly in some 10 samples, the subsequent TCR analyses were limited to TRB only. Antigen receptor sequencing covered samples from some 35 PTCy-treated patients and around 16 of their related bone marrow donors. Public TRB sequences were checked against a database of over 3,600 sequences associated with responses to pathogens, tumor antigens, self-antigens and alloantigens.

The CDR3 contains 13 residues, cysteine and phenylalanine counted. Of all the DNA, just the CDR3 is kept, 39 bases in frame from base 1. Between the V and J ends, shortened by 4 bases and 6 bases respectively, the junction contains 12 bases. The germline V gene (reference sequence) specifies WNHNN as CDR1 and SYGVQD as CDR2. The intended sense of this specimen's treatment or condition label: high-dose cyclophosphamide on days +3 and +4 as single-agent GVHD prophylaxis. Busulfan and fludarabine conditioning, a related or unrelated marrow graft, and cyclophosphamide on days +3 and +4 were given to PTCy patients. PTCy-treated patients were drawn from a prospective multi-institutional clinical trial. Peripheral blood and bone marrow mononuclear cells were isolated by Ficoll-Hypaque density centrifugation and were cryopreserved. Broader findings and caveats from the paper: At 1-2 months, donor-recipient similarity was low but rose over the first year, and the later blood repertoires were often dominated by donor CD8+ memory clones. The TRB repertoires of T cells infiltrating skin or GI tract showed only limited overlap with the TRB repertoires of T cells in blood. Across 45 or so patients, TRB clonality was highly associated with recipient CMV seropositivity and CMV reactivation, and PTCy diversity was similar to diversity in CNI/methotrexate controls.

This sample comprised PBMCs, obtained around 67 days after allogeneic stem cell transplant with posttransplant cyclophosphamide. This receptor was taken from a male patient aged 55 to 69 who received an allogeneic stem cell transplant from a related donor and was CMV-positive. Following a transplant, a fraction of the T cells may be traceable to the graft donor. The V gene is TRBV10-1 and the J gene is TRBJ1-1; tentative D gene TRBD1, with 5 bases matching. CDR3 loop: CASSGVTGSEAFF. In nucleotides, the sequence is TGCGCCAGCAGTGGGGTTACAGGCTCTGAAGCTTTCTTT.